Each of the 29 T cell receptor beta chains below was sequenced from the same sample in a study of cytomegalovirus exposure and HLA in healthy donors listed by TCRdb under 2017. Library creation used the immunoSEQ multiplex PCR assay. A mixture of 60 forward primers for TCR Vbeta segments and 13 reverse primers for TCR Jbeta segments was used in the multiplex PCR. TCRdb took over this immuneACCESS table, retaining in-frame rearrangements with V and J assigned. Such tables are incomplete; in checked studies, under half of the missing clones stem from an unresolved V gene, and the remainder is unexplained. This sample gives 73,000 or so clones in total; 73% of them show up just once. The ten largest clones take up about 16% of the sample. Sequenced sample: PBMCs. The receptors shown here come from a woman between 35 and 50 years old in good health and CMV-seropositive.

The chain links TRBV6-5 to TRBJ2-1; weak D call: TRBD1 (7 bases). The length of the CDR3 is 14 residues. The V end lost 5 bases, the J end lost 14 bases, and 22 bases lay between the germline ends. Looked up from germline, CDR1 is MNHEY and CDR2 is SVGAGI. CDR3 coding DNA: TGTGCCAGCAGTAGGGCAGGGGGGTCCTTGACGGAGTTCTTC. It encodes CASSRAGGSLTEFF.

The J gene is TRBJ2-2, the V gene TRBV9, with D possibly matching TRBD1 (6 bases). This CDR3 comprises 16 residues. Germline CDR1 SGDLS, CDR2 YYNGEE. V lost 2 bases and J 4 bases, leaving 15 bases between the germline ends. Here the CDR3 reads CASSVFRGSTTGELFF. CDR3 in DNA: TGTGCCAGCAGCGTTTTCAGGGGCTCGACCACCGGGGAGCTGTTTTTT.

V and J are TRBV4-3 and TRBJ2-7; 8 bases are shared with TRBD2. Germline assignment: CDR1 LGHNA and CDR2 YSLEER. There are 14 residues in the CDR3. The V and J ends lost 4 bases and 7 bases, in that order; junction bases with no gene match: 9. The CDR3 sequence: CASSRGAGEREQYF. CDR3 DNA: TGCGCCAGCAGCCGTGGAGCGGGAGAACGGGAGCAGTACTTC.

The chain joins TRBV10-3 to TRBJ2-3; the D gene is possibly TRBD1 (5 bases). CDR3 length equals 15 residues. V was shortened by 0 bases and J by 5 bases, with 12 bases between the two germline ends. From germline, CDR1 is ENHRY and CDR2 SYGVKD. CDR3 loop: CAISESFQGQDTQYF. CDR3 nucleotide sequence: TGTGCCATCAGTGAGTCCTTCCAGGGTCAAGATACGCAGTATTTT.

The chain has TRBV4-1 and TRBJ2-5; TRBD1 aligns across 9 bases. The CDR3 is 15 residues long. V lost 1 base to trimming and J lost 5 bases; unmatched junction nucleotides: 5. Germline loops: CDR1 MGHRA, CDR2 YSYEKL. CDR3 protein: CASSQGDRDMETQYF. Written as DNA, the CDR3 is TGCGCCAGCAGCCAAGGGGACAGGGACATGGAGACCCAGTACTTC.

The chain is built from TRBV5-1 and TRBJ2-3; TRBD2 agrees at 11 bases. The V gene end was trimmed by 5 bases and the J gene end by 0 bases; junction bases not matched to a gene: 2. This CDR3 comprises 15 residues. Germline V gene sequence: CDR1 SGHRS, CDR2 YFSETQ. In nucleotides, the CDR3 is TGCGCCAGCAGACTAGCGGGGGCTAGCACAGATACGCAGTATTTT. Its protein is CASRLAGASTDTQYF.

The chain carries TRBV7-9 and TRBJ2-3; D not resolved. Trimming took 5 bases from V and 1 from J, leaving 16 bases between them. The CDR3 has 16 amino acids. CDR1 and CDR2 from the germline V gene are SEHNR and FQNEAQ (reference sequence). CDR3 in DNA: TGTGCCAGCAGCCAAGTCCAGATTCTGGGCACAGATACGCAGTATTTT. Protein: CASSQVQILGTDTQYF.

This chain uses TRBV29-1 with TRBJ2-3, with D possibly TRBD1 on 5 matching bases. Germline V lookup: CDR1 SQVTM, CDR2 ANQGSEA. The V end was cut by 5 bases, the J end by 5 bases, with 17 bases between. CDR3 length: 14 residues. CDR3 protein: CSVCVKGMVDTQYF. CDR3 in DNA: TGCAGCGTTTGCGTTAAGGGGATGGTAGATACGCAGTATTTT.

Details on this clone: Relative to the germline gene, one junction end is altered; a read error may explain this. The rearrangement joins TRBV5-6 to TRBJ1-1; TRBD1 agrees at 11 bases. The V gene's germline CDR1 is SGHDT and CDR2 YYEEEE. CDR3 length equals 16 residues. The CDR3 region has the DNA TGTGTCAGGAGCTTGTTCGGGACAGGGGGTTACACTGAAGCTTTGTTT. Its translation is CVRSLFGTGGYTEALF.

This clone has a handful of counts. The chain carries TRBV5-1 and TRBJ2-6; 7 nucleotides align to TRBD2. With 1 base clipped from V and 0 bases from J, the junction kept 7 bases outside the gene matches. The CDR3 consists of 18 residues. Germline assignment: CDR1 SGHRS and CDR2 YFSETQ. Here the CDR3 DNA reads TGCGCCAGCAGCTTGAGCGGGGCGCCCCGCTCTGGGGCCAACGTCCTGACTTTC. Translated: CASSLSGAPRSGANVLTF.

V usage is TRBV5-1 and J usage is TRBJ2-2; 8 bases are a match to TRBD2. CDR1 and CDR2 from the germline V gene are SGHRS and YFSETQ. Trimming removed 0 bases from V and 1 base from J; junction bases left unmatched: 2. The length of the CDR3 is 16 residues. CDR3 amino acids: CASSLVAGGNTGELFF. The CDR3 DNA reads TGCGCCAGCAGCTTGGTGGCGGGAGGGAACACCGGGGAGCTGTTTTTT.

The V call is TRBV4-2, the J call TRBJ1-2, with D perhaps TRBD1 (6 bases). V lost 0 bases and J 4 bases, leaving 15 bases between the germline ends. CDR1 and CDR2 from the germline V gene are LGHNA and YNFKEQ. The CDR3 has 16 residues. The CDR3 region is CASSQEMAQGLYGYTF. CDR3 sequence (DNA): TGTGCCAGCAGCCAAGAGATGGCGCAGGGGCTCTATGGCTACACCTTC.

V and J are TRBV5-4 and TRBJ2-7, with 8 bases lining up with TRBD2. The junction had 10 bases not matched to a gene; V was cut back by 3 bases and J by 2 bases. Germline CDR1 SGHNT, CDR2 YYREEE (reference sequence). The CDR3 covers 16 residues. The DNA of the CDR3 is TGTGCCAGCAGCTCCTCACTAGCGGAACGTCCCTACGAGCAGTACTTC. Protein sequence: CASSSSLAERPYEQYF.

The chain combines TRBV11-1 with TRBJ1-4; possible D gene TRBD1, 6 bases. From germline, CDR1 is SGHAT and CDR2 FQDESV (reference sequence). The V end lost 2 bases, the J end lost 8 bases, and 9 bases lay between the germline ends. The CDR3 spans 13 residues. The CDR3 is CASSLNRAEKLFF. The CDR3 bases are TGTGCCAGCAGCTTAAACAGGGCGGAAAAACTGTTTTTT. Filled out from reference TRBV11-1 and TRBJ1-4, the complete variable domain reads EAEVAQSPRYKITEKSQAVAFWCDPISGHATLYWYRQILGQGPELLVQFQDESVVDDSQLPKDRFSAERLKGVDSTLKIQPAELGDSAMYLCASSLNRAEKLFFGSGTQLSVL.

The CDR3 DNA reads as TGTGCCAGTAGTACCCCAACCGGGACAGGGCCCTATGGCTACACCTTC. Protein: CASSTPTGTGPYGYTF. This chain uses TRBV19 with TRBJ1-2; 9 bases are shared with TRBD1. There are 16 residues in the CDR3. V lost 4 bases and J lost 4; bases outside the gene matches: 10. Germline V CDR1 and CDR2: LNHDA, SQIVND (reference sequence). Based on the CDR3 plus reference TRBV19 and TRBJ1-2, the full variable domain is DGGITQSPKYLFRKEGQNVTLSCEQNLNHDAMYWYRQDPGQGLRLIYYSQIVNDFQKGDIAEGYSVSREKKESFPLTVTSAQKNPTAFYLCASSTPTGTGPYGYTFGSGTRLTVV.

Notes on this clone: One end of the junction fails to match germline, which may point to a read error. CDR3 loop: CASSLDLAGALYEQFF. In DNA form, the CDR3 reads TGTGCCAGCAGTTTAGACCTAGCGGGGGCCCTTTATGAGCAGTTCTTC. The V call is TRBV7-2, the J call TRBJ2-1, with 10 bases that match TRBD2. The length of the CDR3 is 16 residues. The germline V gene has CDR1 SGHTA and CDR2 FQGNSA.

This chain's CDR3 is CASSVTSGGSSYNEQFF. The CDR3 DNA reads as TGTGCCAGCAGCGTAACTTCCGGGGGGAGCTCCTACAATGAGCAGTTCTTC. V and J are TRBV9 and TRBJ2-1, with 7 bases lining up with TRBD2. CDR1 and CDR2 (germline): SGDLS, YYNGEE. Germline trimming cut 1 base from V and 0 bases from J; bases unmatched to any gene: 7. The CDR3 extends over 17 amino acids.

The rearrangement uses TRBV6-5 and TRBJ2-2; D gene ambiguous. The germline V and J ends were trimmed by 3 bases and 4 bases, with 12 bases remaining between them. Germline V gives CDR1 MNHEY, CDR2 SVGAGI. The CDR3 covers 15 residues. The DNA for the CDR3 is TGTGCCAGCAGTTATCTAGTCGTAGGCACCGGGGAGCTGTTTTTT. Translating it yields CASSYLVVGTGELFF.

The chain joins TRBV19 to TRBJ1-1, with 7 positions matching TRBD1. V lost 4 bases, J lost 1 base, and 3 bases stayed unmatched. Germline V gene sequence: CDR1 LNHDA, CDR2 SQIVND (reference sequence). This CDR3 region has 14 residues. The CDR3 sequence is CASSNRGSNTEAFF. The CDR3 DNA reads TGTGCCAGTAGTAACAGGGGATCGAACACTGAAGCTTTCTTT.

The V gene is TRBV27, the J gene TRBJ1-6, with D possibly matching TRBD1 (6 bases). CDR3 length: 15 amino acids. Trimming left V 1 base short and J 8 bases short, with 12 bases between. Germline V gives CDR1 MNHEY, CDR2 SMNVEV (reference sequence). Here the CDR3 reads CASSLWGGLDSPLHF. For the CDR3, the DNA is TGTGCCAGCAGTTTATGGGGGGGGCTTGATTCACCCCTCCACTTT.

The chain employs TRBV29-1 and TRBJ1-1; TRBD1 matches 8 bases. This CDR3 contains 13 residues. In germline, CDR1 is SQVTM, CDR2 ANQGSEA. V trimming: 7 bases; J trimming: 3 bases; junction bases outside the gene matches: 7. Here the CDR3 DNA reads TGCAGCGCCGTTGGACAGGGCGACACTGAAGCTTTCTTT. Translated: CSAVGQGDTEAFF.

The rearrangement links TRBV29-1 to TRBJ1-1, with D possibly matching TRBD1 (5 bases). Germline values: CDR1 SQVTM, CDR2 ANQGSEA. V lost 7 bases to trimming and J lost 7 bases, with 16 bases between them. This CDR3 is 12 amino acids long. The CDR3 coding sequence is TGCAGCGGGTCGGATTCCGGGGGTGAAGCTTTCTTT. This translates into CSGSDSGGEAFF.

The chain uses TRBV11-2 and TRBJ1-1, with D perhaps TRBD1 (6 bases). V shed 1 base and J shed 10 bases, with 16 bases lying between them. Germline lookup yields CDR1 SGHAT and CDR2 FQNNGV. The CDR3 covers 14 residues. CDR3 residues: CASSLVGATRGAFF. DNA for the CDR3: TGTGCCAGCAGCTTAGTGGGGGCCACCCGAGGAGCTTTCTTT.

The V gene is TRBV4-1, the J gene TRBJ2-5, with no clear D. This CDR3 has 15 residues. V was shortened by 1 base and J by 1 base, with 10 bases between the two germline ends. The V gene's germline CDR1 is MGHRA and CDR2 YSYEKL. The CDR3 DNA is TGCGCCAGCAGCCAAGTCTTGTCTTCCCAAGAGACCCAGTACTTC. Translation: CASSQVLSSQETQYF.

The rearrangement uses TRBV7-8 and TRBJ2-7; D is possibly TRBD2 (6 bases). V lost 6 bases to trimming and J lost 6 bases, with 21 bases between them. The CDR3 contains 15 residues. Germline CDR1 SGHVS, CDR2 FQNEAQ. The CDR3: CASSQSGPRVIEQYF. DNA for the CDR3: TGTGCCAGCAGTCAAAGCGGGCCGAGAGTGATCGAGCAGTACTTC.

The rearrangement joins TRBV29-1 to TRBJ2-7, with TRBD1 matching over 7 bases. Germline-derived CDR1 and CDR2 are SQVTM and ANQGSEA. This CDR3 contains 13 residues. V was pared by 3 bases and J by 6 bases, with 8 bases of the junction left unmatched. The CDR3 DNA reads TGCAGCGTTGATTCAGGGGGAGTGGGCGAGCAGTACTTC. Translating gives CSVDSGGVGEQYF.

This chain connects TRBV9 to TRBJ2-1, with 8 bases fitting TRBD2. There are 15 residues in the CDR3. Germline CDR1 SGDLS, CDR2 YYNGEE. Germline trimming cut 0 bases from V and 6 bases from J; bases unmatched to any gene: 5. The DNA for the CDR3 is TGTGCCAGCAGCGTAGCGGGGGGGTCTTTCAATGAGCAGTTCTTC. Translated, it gives CASSVAGGSFNEQFF.

V gene TRBV10-1 combines with J gene TRBJ1-1, with D uncertain. Trimming stripped 4 bases from V and 10 bases from J, with 13 bases between. The CDR3 spans 12 residues. Looked up from germline, CDR1 is WNHNN and CDR2 is SYGVQD (reference sequence). The CDR3 is CASSAGGSTAFF. The CDR3 nucleotides are TGCGCCAGCAGTGCCGGAGGCTCCACAGCTTTCTTT.

The chain is built from TRBV7-2 and TRBJ1-4; 9 nucleotides agree with TRBD1. Germline CDR1 and CDR2: SGHTA and FQGNSA. J lost 2 bases, V lost 4 bases, and 11 bases had no gene match. The CDR3 runs to 18 residues. The CDR3 DNA is TGTGCCAGCAGCTGGGACAGGGTAGGGGTCGGGACTAATGAAAAACTGTTTTTT. Its translation: CASSWDRVGVGTNEKLFF.